This T cell receptor beta chain was found in a study of radiotherapy plus CTLA-4 blockade in lung cancer. Study-wide points: TCR clones from tumors expanded in blood after radiotherapy plus ipilimumab.

Each patient with chemo-refractory metastatic non-small-cell lung cancer was treated with focal radiation plus CTLA-4 blockade using ipilimumab. This CDR3 spans 13 amino acids. V shed 7 bases, J shed 6 bases, and the junction held 8 bases outside the gene matches. In germline, CDR1 is SGHRS, CDR2 YFSETQ. The method was immunoSEQ multiplex PCR; TCRdb's version includes in-frame clones alone and lacks a portion of them. This sample carries around 44,000 clones, around 77% of them seen once, and the ten largest clones take under 3%. A word on this clone: Its antigen is not known.

The clonotype originates from a human donor with non-small cell lung cancer whose response to radiotherapy plus ipilimumab could not be evaluated. The rearrangement uses TRBV5-1 and TRBJ2-7; 9 bases map to TRBD1. This material consisted of peripheral blood, taken from a patient treated with radiotherapy plus ipilimumab. Here the CDR3 reads CASVEDRGGEQYF. CDR3 sequence (DNA): TGCGCCAGCGTCGAGGACAGGGGTGGCGAGCAGTACTTC.